The source of this T cell receptor (beta chain) is a study of naive and memory T cell subsets (TCRdb year 2017). About the investigation overall: Sorted naive and memory T cell subsets from peripheral blood were analyzed in the study using a UMI-based, open-source pipeline for TCR alpha and beta sequencing. RNA was DNase-treated and reverse transcribed with TCR constant-region primers, mostly using SuperScript III. Complete agreement was observed between the functional CMV T cell responses and the IgG serology results.

Worth noting for this clonotype: Its antigen specificity is not known. No much larger clone is present one base from it, and per-base qualities are unavailable.

The library was made by UMI-ligation and nested PCR. The beta constant-region primer was an equimolar mix of two oligonucleotides covering both TRBC1 and TRBC2. A single-stranded oligonucleotide containing the SP2 primer and a 12-nucleotide UMI was joined to the 3' end of the cDNA by T4 RNA ligase 1. The ligated cDNA went through four rounds of PCR with nested alpha and beta constant-region primers together with the SP2 primer. The ligation reaction was incubated at 16°C for roughly 19-24 hours. PCR2 was usually performed as a SYBR Green qPCR and halted at a preset threshold so that over-amplification would not occur. All purifications after the first were performed with Agencourt AMPure XP magnetic beads. Library quantification was done by Qubit, followed by a TapeStation check on which the main peak was expected at around 650 bp. The pooled libraries were sequenced on an Illumina MiSeq using v2 2x251 paired-end kits, which usually yielded roughly 0.95-2.1 million reads per sample. Each sample was pooled at approximately 4.3 nM, and about 4.5-7.5% PhiX was included to help cluster recognition. Processing in the source paper ran as follows. V and J genes were assigned to Demultiplexor-processed FASTQ reads by Decombinator through tag matching, with a single base-pair mismatch being allowed. UMIs were used by Collapsinator to correct both sequencing errors and frequency errors arising from PCR heterogeneity. CDR3Translator translated TCRs and extracted CDR3s from the conserved cysteine to the FGXG phenylalanine, flagging non-productive sequences. Gini, Shannon entropy and inverse Simpson indices were computed after subsampling the repertoires to the same number of UMI-defined TCRs. Clonotype abundance distributions were fitted to a power law by maximum likelihood within the linear range. Similar UMI counts, unique TCR numbers and clonal distributions were obtained with the pipeline and with MIGEC on one naive CD8 sample. In one analysis, naive TCRs that were also found in any memory subset of the same donor were excluded from the naive repertoire. Repertoires were searched for some 7,000 CMV-associated CDR3 sequences compiled from VDJdb and a published dataset. TCRdb trimmed public reads at Q25 via fastp, called clones via MiXCR and kept in-frame beta chains. One record per CDR3 amino acid sequence lists the most common genes and DNA. The V and J calls were not made by the authors but by TCRdb's processing. For this sample the table gives under 150,000 distinct CDR3 sequences, of which about a sixth were detected only once. The top ten clones comprise approximately 0.15% of the sample.

What the study reported, not specific to this receptor: RNA-based TCR counts may be influenced by expression changes linked to T cell activation and differentiation. A few larger clonotypes were present in naive repertoires, especially CD8 naive repertoires, and these clonotypes were possibly memory cells re-expressing CD45RA. In both CD4 and CD8 cells, going from naive through CM, EM and EMRA, the Gini index went up while Shannon and inverse Simpson diversity went down. TCR abundance followed a power law whose exponent differed between naive and memory subsets but was consistent across the three individuals. Following error correction, more than 85% of naive TCR sequences occurred only once, which made naive abundance distributions much steeper than those of memory subsets. Each clonotype was defined as a single alpha or beta chain sequence rather than as a paired alpha/beta receptor. The repertoire findings for the naive and memory subsets could not be validated, as no ground truth was available.

Separate amplification of TCR alpha and beta chain libraries was performed from the second PCR step onward. Donor CMV status was determined by IFNgamma production from CD4+ T cells after overnight stimulation of fresh PBMCs with CMV viral lysate. CD4 T cells were positively selected using Miltenyi beads, after which CD8 T cells were positively selected from the CD4-negative fraction. After staining for CD3, CD4, CD8, CD45RA, CD27 and a live/dead dye, cells were sorted on a BD Aria II into four subsets based on CD45RA and CD27. A few healthy volunteers provided blood, and each donor's sample was split into CD4 and CD8 T cells and then further divided into four differentiation subsets. Roughly 0.12 L of peripheral blood was taken from each donor, and PBMC were separated by density-gradient centrifugation on Ficoll-Paque PLUS. After sorting, cells were lysed in RLT buffer, RNA was extracted using a Qiagen RNeasy kit, and the extracted RNA was stored at -80 degrees C.

From cysteine to phenylalanine, the CDR3 is 12 amino acids long. Only the CDR3 region is kept as DNA, spanning 36 bases read in frame from base 1. The germline V gene (reference sequence) supplies CDR1 PRHDT and CDR2 FYEKMQ. V loses 5 bases of germline sequence and J loses 7 bases, and the interval between the two ends is 8 bases. The TCR comes from a human donor in good health. This receptor chain uses TRBV13 and TRBJ2-2, with the D segment identity uncertain. Sequences were obtained from naive CD4+ T cells from blood. According to the study, the label for this sample's cell subset or site signals: naive T cells, CD45RA high CD27+. The sequenced DNA: TGTGCCAGCAGCCCTAGATTCGGGGAGCTGTTTTTT. It is translated as CASSPRFGELFF.